Listed below are T cell receptor beta chains from one sample, sequenced in a study of T cells in Graves' hyperthyroidism and ophthalmopathy. Each CDR3 protein is one row after TCRdb ran MiXCR on the multiplex PCR reads. The sample holds around 520,000 distinct CDR3 sequences, approximately 24% seen once. Input material: blood. Every receptor here comes from a woman aged 25 to 39 with Graves' ophthalmopathy. Both conserved end residues are part of each CDR3. Each record gives: J gene, clone size, V gene, D gene, CDR3 protein, CDR3 DNA. The D gene is left open where the match is weak. Not all rows give a size; the values are once, few, many and, for expanded clones, a class.

TRBJ1-2	NA	TRBV10-3	TRBD1	CAITLGQGAPEGYTF	TGTGCCATCACACTCGGACAGGGGGCCCCGGAAGGCTACACCTTC
TRBJ2-5	NA	TRBV3-1	NA	CASSQVGGETQYF	TGTGCCAGCAGCCAAGTTGGAGGAGAGACCCAGTACTTC
TRBJ2-7	many	TRBV10-3	NA	CAISEGGSDYEQYF	TGTGCCATCAGTGAGGGGGGAAGTGACTACGAGCAGTACTTC
TRBJ1-1	NA	TRBV12-3/TRBV12-4	TRBD1	CASSPQGAVGTEAFF	TGTGCCAGCAGCCCACAGGGGGCGGTCGGCACTGAAGCTTTCTTT
TRBJ1-2	many	TRBV29-1	TRBD1	CSVVEGANYGYTF	TGCAGCGTTGTAGAGGGGGCAAACTATGGCTACACCTTC
TRBJ2-2	few	TRBV27	TRBD1	CASRGFGQGADGELFF	TGTGCCAGCAGGGGTTTCGGACAGGGGGCGGACGGGGAGCTGTTTTTT
TRBJ1-1	NA	TRBV15	NA	CATSRGPLNTEAFF	TGTGCCACCAGCAGAGGACCCCTGAACACTGAAGCTTTCTTT
TRBJ1-5	many	TRBV7-8	TRBD1	CASSLVGGRQGRNQPQHF	TGTGCCAGCAGCTTAGTAGGGGGAAGACAGGGGCGCAATCAGCCCCAGCATTTT
TRBJ2-5	many	TRBV29-1	NA	CSARDNQETQYF	TGCAGCGCCCGGGACAATCAAGAGACCCAGTACTTC
TRBJ2-3	NA	TRBV5-1	TRBD2	CASSLAAGPTDTQYF	TGCGCCAGCAGCTTGGCAGCGGGACCCACAGATACGCAGTATTTT
TRBJ1-1	NA	TRBV6-1	TRBD1	CASVRDRMNTEAFF	TGTGCCAGCGTGAGGGACAGGATGAACACTGAAGCTTTCTTT
TRBJ1-5	NA	TRBV28	NA	CASSFAGDQPQHF	TGTGCCAGCAGTTTTGCGGGGGATCAGCCCCAGCATTTT
TRBJ2-7	NA	TRBV7-9	NA	CASSSPLVASYEQYF	TGTGCCAGCAGCTCCCCGCTCGTAGCCTCCTACGAGCAGTACTTC
TRBJ2-5	NA	TRBV20-1	TRBD2	CSAPSGDYWAETQYF	TGCAGTGCTCCGAGCGGGGACTATTGGGCAGAGACCCAGTACTTC
TRBJ1-3	NA	TRBV12-3/TRBV12-4	NA	CASSFSGEGFSGNTIYF	TGTGCCAGCAGTTTTTCGGGGGAGGGATTCTCTGGAAACACTATATATTTT
TRBJ2-2	many	TRBV7-1	NA	CASSSLITGRRSGDTGELFF	TGTGCCAGCAGCTCCCTTATCACCGGACGACGGTCGGGGGACACCGGGGAGCTGTTTTTT
TRBJ2-5	many	TRBV6-2/TRBV6-3	TRBD1	CASTWTGTQETQYF	TGTGCCAGCACCTGGACAGGCACCCAGGAGACCCAGTACTTC
TRBJ2-1	NA	TRBV27	TRBD2	CASSLGGSGGLNEQFF	TGTGCCAGCAGTTTAGGTGGGTCGGGGGGGCTCAATGAGCAGTTCTTC
TRBJ2-2	many	TRBV6-1	NA	CASSKEGRRNTGELFF	TGTGCCAGCAGTAAGGAGGGACGTCGGAACACCGGGGAGCTGTTTTTT
TRBJ2-5	NA	TRBV7-8	NA	CASPRPQETQYF	TGTGCCAGCCCCCGACCCCAAGAGACCCAGTACTTC
TRBJ1-1	NA	TRBV19	NA	CASSIGEATEAFF	TGTGCCAGTAGTATAGGAGAGGCCACTGAAGCTTTCTTT
TRBJ1-1	NA	TRBV12-3/TRBV12-4	TRBD1	CASSPDREVSFF	TGTGCCAGCAGCCCGGACAGGGAGGTCTCTTTCTTT
TRBJ1-2	NA	TRBV6-2/TRBV6-3	NA	CASSYPFDRQIYGYTF	TGTGCCAGCAGTTACCCATTCGACAGGCAAATCTATGGCTACACCTTC
TRBJ1-2	NA	TRBV5-5	NA	CASSGGPSRGYTF	TGTGCCAGCAGCGGCGGGCCCTCAAGGGGCTACACCTTC
TRBJ1-2	many	TRBV27	NA	CASTLKGRDNYGYTF	TGTGCCAGCACCCTTAAAGGCAGGGACAACTATGGCTACACCTTC
TRBJ1-1	many	TRBV7-9	NA	CASSFAGEAFF	TGTGCCAGCAGCTTTGCCGGTGAAGCTTTCTTT
TRBJ2-7	NA	TRBV5-4	NA	CASSLEEGDYEQYF	TGTGCCAGCAGCTTGGAGGAAGGGGATTACGAGCAGTACTTC
TRBJ1-1	many	TRBV7-2	NA	CASSLSTARDRAFF	TGTGCCAGCAGCTTATCAACGGCACGCGACAGGGCTTTCTTT
TRBJ1-2	many	TRBV6-1	NA	CASSEGENYGYTF	TGTGCCAGCTCGGAGGGGGAGAACTATGGCTACACCTTC
TRBJ2-5	few	TRBV18	NA	CASSPQREETQYF	TGTGCCAGCTCACCACAGCGGGAAGAGACCCAGTACTTC
TRBJ2-7	many	TRBV29-1	NA	CSVMWRLKNGQYF	TGCAGCGTGATGTGGCGGCTGAAGAACGGGCAGTACTTC
TRBJ1-5	many	TRBV28	TRBD1	CASTGTGVVRSNQPQHF	TGTGCCAGCACCGGGACAGGGGTGGTGAGGAGCAATCAGCCCCAGCATTTT
TRBJ2-7	few	TRBV12-3/TRBV12-4	TRBD1	CASSPNRGLKYF	TGTGCCAGCAGTCCCAACAGGGGGCTGAAGTACTTC
TRBJ2-5	many	TRBV2	TRBD2	CASSPSGGAEETQYF	TGTGCCAGCAGTCCTAGCGGGGGGGCTGAAGAGACCCAGTACTTC
TRBJ2-5	NA	TRBV27	TRBD2	CASRVAGGTGETQYF	TGTGCCAGCAGAGTAGCGGGAGGTACAGGAGAGACCCAGTACTTC
TRBJ2-5	NA	TRBV7-3	NA	CASSLKAVGETQYF	TGTGCCAGCAGCTTAAAGGCGGTGGGGGAGACCCAGTACTTC
TRBJ2-5	NA	TRBV6-5	NA	CASSYSQGIQYF	TGTGCCAGCAGTTACTCACAGGGAATCCAGTACTTC
TRBJ1-2	many	TRBV6-2/TRBV6-3	TRBD1	CASSYTGTGGDYGYTF	TGTGCCAGCAGTTACACCGGGACAGGGGGCGACTATGGCTACACCTTC
TRBJ2-7	many	TRBV20-1	NA	CSASMEGAGHEQYF	TGCAGTGCGTCCATGGAGGGGGCGGGCCACGAGCAGTACTTC
TRBJ1-5	many	TRBV2	TRBD1	CASSVGQDNQPQHF	TGTGCCAGCAGTGTAGGACAGGACAATCAGCCCCAGCATTTC
TRBJ1-6	few	TRBV12-3/TRBV12-4	NA	CASSLRGGYNSPLHF	TGTGCCAGCAGTCTTAGGGGGGGCTATAATTCACCCCTCCACTTT
TRBJ2-7	many	TRBV6-2/TRBV6-3	TRBD1	CASSSPWRQGSYEQYF	TGTGCCAGCAGCAGCCCATGGAGACAGGGTTCCTACGAGCAGTACTTC
TRBJ2-2	few	TRBV7-9	NA	CASSRSPNTGELFF	TGTGCCAGCAGCCGTTCCCCGAACACCGGGGAGCTGTTTTTT
TRBJ1-1	once	TRBV20-1	NA	CSARYGSMNTEAFF	TGCAGTGCTAGGTACGGGTCAATGAACACTGAAGCTTTCTTT
TRBJ2-5	few	TRBV12-3/TRBV12-4	TRBD1	CASSMGTGFGTQYF	TGTGCCAGCAGTATGGGGACAGGGTTCGGGACCCAGTACTTC
TRBJ1-2	many	TRBV20-1	NA	CSATASGGGYYGYTF	TGCAGTGCTACCGCGAGCGGAGGGGGTTACTATGGCTACACCTTC
TRBJ2-2	NA	TRBV3-1	NA	CASSQVVWGVKAHTGELFF	TGTGCCAGCAGCCAGGTCGTCTGGGGGGTGAAGGCGCACACCGGGGAGCTGTTTTTT
TRBJ1-1	NA	TRBV20-1	NA	CSARPGSSDTEAFF	TGCAGTGCTAGGCCAGGGTCTTCGGACACTGAAGCTTTCTTT
TRBJ1-2	NA	TRBV6-1	NA	CASSKTAASYGYTF	TGTGCCAGCAGTAAAACTGCAGCTTCCTATGGCTACACCTTC
TRBJ1-2	many	TRBV25-1	NA	CASSQYKYYGYTF	TGTGCCAGCAGTCAGTACAAGTACTATGGCTACACCTTC
TRBJ1-5	few	TRBV2	NA	CASSPGPPNQPQHF	TGTGCCAGCAGCCCCGGGCCTCCAAATCAGCCCCAGCATTTT
TRBJ2-2	NA	TRBV5-1	NA	CASSLTASNTGELFF	TGCGCCAGCAGTTTGACAGCTTCGAACACCGGGGAGCTGTTTTTT
TRBJ1-1	many	TRBV6-5	TRBD1	CASSYSLTTGGPTEAFF	TGTGCCAGCAGTTACTCGTTAACAACAGGGGGCCCCACTGAAGCTTTCTTT
TRBJ2-7	NA	TRBV4-1	NA	CASSQDVVYEQYF	TGTGCCAGCAGCCAAGATGTAGTCTACGAGCAGTACTTC
TRBJ2-7	many	TRBV6-5	TRBD1	CASSYAGTGVYEQYF	TGTGCCAGCAGTTATGCTGGGACAGGCGTCTACGAGCAGTACTTC
TRBJ1-5	many	TRBV27	NA	CASRSGYSNQPQHF	TGTGCCAGTAGGTCCGGGTATAGCAATCAGCCCCAGCATTTT
TRBJ1-5	NA	TRBV19	NA	CASSIEHGVAQPQHF	TGTGCCAGTAGTATAGAACACGGAGTCGCACAGCCCCAGCATTTT
TRBJ2-2	NA	TRBV5-1	NA	CASTPLMDTGELFF	TGCGCCAGCACCCCCCTCATGGACACCGGGGAGCTGTTTTTT
TRBJ1-5	many	TRBV29-1	NA	CSARDQSNQPQHF	TGCAGCGCGAGGGATCAAAGCAATCAGCCCCAGCATTTT
TRBJ2-5	NA	TRBV7-9	TRBD2	CASSLSGGGSRETQYF	TGTGCCAGCAGCTTGTCCGGGGGGGGGAGCAGGGAGACCCAGTACTTC